This is a list of T cell receptor beta chains from one sample in a study of cytomegalovirus exposure and HLA in healthy donors. Clones were read by immunoSEQ multiplex PCR, and TCRdb kept only the in-frame ones, dropping some. Among tens of thousands of clones listed, less than 80% were seen once. Sequencing input: PBMCs. Every receptor here comes from a woman between 35 and 50 years old in good health and CMV-seronegative. Each CDR3 is given with its conserved first and last residue. The D gene is left open where the match is weak.

j_call: TRBJ2-1
d_call: TRBD1
v_call: TRBV25-1
cdr3_aa: CASLGTGGSLYYNEQFF

j_call: TRBJ2-7
d_call: .
v_call: TRBV25-1
cdr3_aa: CASRAGYEQYF

j_call: TRBJ2-1
d_call: .
v_call: TRBV11-2
cdr3_aa: CASSHVKAQFF

j_call: TRBJ2-6
d_call: TRBD1
v_call: TRBV7-9
cdr3_aa: CAIQGAGANVLTF

j_call: TRBJ1-5
d_call: TRBD1
v_call: TRBV5-5
cdr3_aa: CASSLVTGDNQPQHF

j_call: TRBJ1-1
d_call: TRBD1
v_call: TRBV5-4
cdr3_aa: CASSLTGGGTEAFF

j_call: TRBJ1-3
d_call: .
v_call: TRBV5-6
cdr3_aa: CASSRTERDRTGNTIYF

j_call: TRBJ2-5
d_call: TRBD2
v_call: TRBV29-1
cdr3_aa: CSVVREGQETQYF

j_call: TRBJ2-5
d_call: TRBD1
v_call: TRBV7-3
cdr3_aa: CASSQTGAGGQETQYF

j_call: TRBJ2-7
d_call: TRBD2
v_call: TRBV29-1
cdr3_aa: CSVERGGWSEQYF

j_call: TRBJ2-5
d_call: .
v_call: TRBV29-1
cdr3_aa: CSVVGPGLETQYF

j_call: TRBJ2-2
d_call: .
v_call: TRBV7-9
cdr3_aa: CASSLDLVDTGELFF

j_call: TRBJ2-1
d_call: TRBD1
v_call: TRBV6-5
cdr3_aa: CASSPAGTGGHEQFF

j_call: TRBJ2-7
d_call: TRBD1
v_call: TRBV7-7
cdr3_aa: CASSLTLTGGRNEQYF

j_call: TRBJ1-2
d_call: .
v_call: TRBV18
cdr3_aa: CASSPAAEGPMTGYGYTF

j_call: TRBJ1-1
d_call: .
v_call: TRBV6-6
cdr3_aa: CASSLEAGGTEAFF

j_call: TRBJ2-1
d_call: TRBD2
v_call: TRBV7-9
cdr3_aa: CASSLRAGVLREQFF

j_call: TRBJ2-1
d_call: TRBD2
v_call: TRBV5-6
cdr3_aa: CASSLAGVKNEQFF

j_call: TRBJ1-1
d_call: TRBD1
v_call: TRBV15
cdr3_aa: CATSWGQGYTEAFF

j_call: TRBJ1-2
d_call: .
v_call: TRBV25-1
cdr3_aa: CASSDGGNYGYTF

j_call: TRBJ2-3
d_call: TRBD1
v_call: TRBV19
cdr3_aa: CASICDRGDRWTDTQYF

j_call: TRBJ1-3
d_call: .
v_call: TRBV21-1
cdr3_aa: CASSPRVLRPGGNTIYF

j_call: TRBJ2-2
d_call: .
v_call: TRBV6-1
cdr3_aa: CASKPRVNTGELFF

j_call: TRBJ2-5
d_call: .
v_call: TRBV10-3
cdr3_aa: CAISTSSVASRETQYF

j_call: TRBJ2-7
d_call: .
v_call: TRBV29-1
cdr3_aa: CSALTGTVSYEQYF

j_call: TRBJ2-1
d_call: .
v_call: TRBV5-4
cdr3_aa: CASSPRGGSYNEQFF

j_call: TRBJ1-2
d_call: TRBD1
v_call: TRBV7-2
cdr3_aa: CASSQGTGLQYGYTF

j_call: TRBJ1-4
d_call: TRBD1
v_call: TRBV5-1
cdr3_aa: CASSKGQINEKLFF

j_call: TRBJ1-1
d_call: .
v_call: TRBV7-2
cdr3_aa: CASSSRKQGLVTEAFF

j_call: TRBJ1-2
d_call: TRBD1
v_call: TRBV2
cdr3_aa: CASTGQYGYTF

j_call: TRBJ1-1
d_call: .
v_call: TRBV5-6
cdr3_aa: CASSSTPSEAFF

j_call: TRBJ2-1
d_call: .
v_call: TRBV9
cdr3_aa: CASSLTSRLHNEQFF

j_call: TRBJ2-3
d_call: .
v_call: TRBV14
cdr3_aa: CASSQVVKDTQYF

j_call: TRBJ1-2
d_call: .
v_call: TRBV4-1
cdr3_aa: CASSQDGFYGYTF

j_call: TRBJ2-2
d_call: TRBD1
v_call: TRBV6-5
cdr3_aa: CASSQTGADTGELFF

j_call: TRBJ2-1
d_call: TRBD2
v_call: TRBV19
cdr3_aa: CASRSRTSGPYNEQFF

j_call: TRBJ2-1
d_call: TRBD2
v_call: TRBV7-8
cdr3_aa: CASSLTSGTYNEQFF

j_call: TRBJ2-5
d_call: TRBD2
v_call: TRBV9
cdr3_aa: CASSPTSGRETQYF

j_call: TRBJ2-1
d_call: .
v_call: TRBV4-2
cdr3_aa: CASSQDGGGRIGEQFF

j_call: TRBJ2-7
d_call: TRBD2
v_call: TRBV18
cdr3_aa: CASSPIAGASYEQYF

j_call: TRBJ2-3
d_call: TRBD2
v_call: TRBV7-9
cdr3_aa: CASSLGLAVSTDTQYF

j_call: TRBJ2-5
d_call: TRBD1
v_call: TRBV28
cdr3_aa: CASSLNRGETQYF

j_call: TRBJ1-2
d_call: .
v_call: TRBV29-1
cdr3_aa: CSVVTDPNYGYTF

j_call: TRBJ1-5
d_call: TRBD1
v_call: TRBV19
cdr3_aa: CASSSGQGNQPQHF

j_call: TRBJ1-2
d_call: .
v_call: TRBV29-1
cdr3_aa: CSVGVRLQGSSYGYTF

j_call: TRBJ1-2
d_call: .
v_call: TRBV28
cdr3_aa: CASSDRVIDGYTF

j_call: TRBJ2-5
d_call: .
v_call: TRBV30
cdr3_aa: CAWSVRETQYF

j_call: TRBJ2-3
d_call: .
v_call: TRBV7-6
cdr3_aa: CASSLVAGLLDTQYF

j_call: TRBJ1-2
d_call: .
v_call: TRBV6-1
cdr3_aa: CASSRDSAQYTF

j_call: TRBJ2-2
d_call: TRBD2
v_call: TRBV9
cdr3_aa: CASSVASGSAGELFF

j_call: TRBJ1-4
d_call: TRBD1
v_call: TRBV4-2
cdr3_aa: CASSPWTGWEKLFF

j_call: TRBJ2-5
d_call: TRBD2
v_call: TRBV28
cdr3_aa: CASTLAGGRETQYF